This T cell receptor beta chain was sequenced in a study of cytomegalovirus exposure and HLA in healthy donors. V gave up 5 bases and J gave up 1 base, with 6 bases separating them. CDR1 is MNHNS and CDR2 is SASEGT in the germline V gene. This CDR3 spans 12 amino acids. The PCR used 60 Vbeta and 13 Jbeta primers. Profiling relied on immunoSEQ multiplex PCR, and the TCRdb table lists in-frame clones only, not all of them. This table has approximately 110,000 clones, about 81% appearing once. This clonotype originated in a woman between 25 and 40 years old in good health and CMV-seronegative. The V and J genes are TRBV6-1 and TRBJ2-7; D not resolved. The sequenced material came from PBMCs. The DNA for the CDR3 is TGTGCCAGCAGTCCGAGGTCCTACGAGCAGTACTTC. Protein sequence: CASSPRSYEQYF.